The source of this T cell receptor beta chain is a study of shared clonotypes between healthy human individuals. TCRdb keeps only in-frame clones here, not all; method: immunoSEQ multiplex PCR. The table records 780,000 or so clones, over 60% of them present only once. The CDR3 length is 16 residues. V lost 1 base to trimming and J lost 1 base; unmatched junction nucleotides: 4. Germline lookup yields CDR1 SGHTA and CDR2 FQGNSA. Specimen: memory CD4+ T cells sorted from blood. The sample's subset: CD45RA-negative fraction. The chain is built from TRBV7-2 and TRBJ1-5, with 7 nucleotides matching TRBD1. This sequence was found in a woman aged 25 to 39 in good health. The CDR3 protein is CASSLVSGQSNQPQHF. CDR3 sequence (DNA): TGTGCCAGCAGCTTAGTTTCGGGACAGAGCAATCAGCCCCAGCATTTT.